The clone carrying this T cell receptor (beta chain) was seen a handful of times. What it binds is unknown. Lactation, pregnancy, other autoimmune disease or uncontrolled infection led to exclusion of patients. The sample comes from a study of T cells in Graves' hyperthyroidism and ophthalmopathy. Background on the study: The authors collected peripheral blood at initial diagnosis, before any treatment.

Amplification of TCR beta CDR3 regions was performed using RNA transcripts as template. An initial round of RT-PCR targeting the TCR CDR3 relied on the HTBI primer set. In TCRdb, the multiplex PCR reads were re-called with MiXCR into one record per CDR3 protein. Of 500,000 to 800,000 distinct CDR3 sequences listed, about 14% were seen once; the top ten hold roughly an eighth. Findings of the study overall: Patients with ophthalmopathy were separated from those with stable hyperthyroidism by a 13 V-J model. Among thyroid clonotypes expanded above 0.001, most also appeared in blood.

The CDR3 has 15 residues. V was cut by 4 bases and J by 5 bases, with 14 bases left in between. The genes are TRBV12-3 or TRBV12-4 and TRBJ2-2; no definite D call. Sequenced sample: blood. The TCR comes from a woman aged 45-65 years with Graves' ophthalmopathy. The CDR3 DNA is TGTGCCAGCAGTTGGGGTGGAGCCTCGACCGGGGAGCTGTTTTTT. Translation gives CASSWGGASTGELFF.